The source of this T cell receptor beta chain is a study of OX40 agonist ivuxolimab in advanced cancers. Study in general: Ivuxolimab, an antibody that agonizes OX40 (CD134), was administered to the patients.

The table came from immunoSEQ multiplex PCR; TCRdb's copy has only in-frame clones and leaves some out. The table lists approximately 76,000 clones, 93% of them singletons. V lost 1 base and J 0 bases, leaving 8 bases between the germline ends. Germline V gene lookup returns CDR1 SGHKS and CDR2 YYEKEE (reference sequence). The CDR3 covers 15 residues. This clonotype originated in an adult with an advanced solid tumor such as melanoma, head and neck, liver or kidney cancer. J is TRBJ2-1 and V is TRBV5-5, with D maybe TRBD2 (5 bases). Sequencing used CD4+ or CD8+ T cells sorted from blood, obtained in a trial of the OX40 agonist ivuxolimab. The CDR3 loop reads CASSLSGSSYNEQFF. The CDR3 region has the DNA TGTGCCAGCAGCTTGAGCGGTAGCTCCTACAATGAGCAGTTCTTC.